What follows are 17 T cell receptor beta chains derived from one specimen sequenced in a study of blood T cell repertoires in COVID-19. Using immunoSEQ multiplex PCR, the repertoire was profiled, and TCRdb retains in-frame clones only, with some absent. The sample lists around 87,000 clones, just under 80% occurring once. Material: peripheral blood. Receptor source: a human donor in a cohort sampled during active COVID-19.

This clone was counted only a few times. The CDR3 spells CASSLLGRTGNQPQHF. CDR3 nucleotides: TGTGCCAGCAGTTTACTTGGGAGGACAGGTAATCAGCCCCAGCATTTT. This chain uses TRBV28 with TRBJ1-5; TRBD1 aligns across 7 bases. V shed 2 bases, J shed 4 bases, and the junction held 8 bases outside the gene matches. Per germline, CDR1 MDHEN and CDR2 SYDVKM. The CDR3 has 16 amino acids.

V usage is TRBV4-2 and J usage is TRBJ2-2; TRBD2 is a possible D gene (5 bases). V lost 1 base and J lost 2, with 8 bases in between. The CDR3 has 15 amino acids. The germline V gene encodes CDR1 LGHNA and CDR2 YNFKEQ. The CDR3 bases are TGTGCCAGCAGCCAAGCGCTAGCCAACACCGGGGAGCTGTTTTTT. Translated, it gives CASSQALANTGELFF.

The chain carries TRBV11-2 and TRBJ2-3; possible D gene TRBD2, 5 bases. Trimming removed 7 bases from V and 7 bases from J, with 9 bases in between. There are 11 residues in the CDR3. CDR1 and CDR2 (germline): SGHAT, FQNNGV. CDR3 sequence reads: CASKTGNTQYF. The CDR3 nucleotides read TGTGCCAGCAAGACGGGGAATACGCAGTATTTT.

This clone is medium-sized within its sample. CDR3 sequence reads: CASSQALGIRNTIYF. CDR3 DNA: TGTGCCAGCAGCCAAGCCCTTGGCATCAGAAACACCATATATTTT. The chain is built from TRBV3-1 (or the pseudogene TRBV3-2) and TRBJ1-3; D is unresolved. From germline, CDR1 is LGHDT and CDR2 YNNKEL (reference sequence). The CDR3 contains 15 residues. The V and J ends lost 1 base and 5 bases respectively, with 12 bases between them.

A single count supports this clone. The V gene is TRBV28, the J gene TRBJ1-2; a possible D gene is TRBD1 (6 bases). CDR1 and CDR2 from the germline V gene are MDHEN and SYDVKM. CDR3 length equals 15 residues. Between the trimmed V and J ends, which lost 6 bases and 5 bases, there was a span of 19 bases. The DNA for the CDR3 is TGTGCCAGCAGGTCTATCGGAAGGGGGGGTTATGGCTACACCTTC. Translated: CASRSIGRGGYGYTF.

The chain combines TRBV6-5 with TRBJ2-1, with 7 bases matching TRBD1. The CDR3 has 15 amino acids. The ends lost 7 bases at V and 1 base at J; junction bases unmatched: 7. CDR1 is MNHEY and CDR2 is SVGAGI in the germline V gene. The CDR3 loop is CASKRTGRSYNEQFF. The CDR3 DNA sequence: TGTGCCAGCAAGCGGACAGGAAGATCCTACAATGAGCAGTTCTTC.

In its sample, this clone was seen a few times. The rearrangement links TRBV2 to TRBJ1-2; 9 bases map to TRBD1. J was trimmed by 4 bases and V by 2 bases; bases with no gene match: 5. The CDR3 totals 15 residues. The germline V gene encodes CDR1 SNHLY and CDR2 FYNNEI. Here the CDR3 reads CASSESTQGAYGYTF. The CDR3 DNA follows: TGTGCCAGCAGTGAATCAACACAGGGGGCCTATGGCTACACCTTC. Full variable domain (rest looked up from reference TRBV2 and TRBJ1-2): EPEVTQTPSHQVTQMGQEVILRCVPISNHLYFYWYRQILGQKVEFLVSFYNNEISEKSEIFDDQFSVERPDGSNFTLKIRSTKLEDSAMYFCASSESTQGAYGYTFGSGTRLTVV.

The sample holds a few counts of this clone. The J gene is TRBJ1-5, the V gene TRBV19; 11 bases fit TRBD1. This CDR3 has 16 residues. V dropped 3 bases and J dropped 2; count of bases not matched to a gene: 3. The germline V gene has CDR1 LNHDA and CDR2 SQIVND (reference sequence). For the CDR3, the DNA is TGTGCCAGTAGTATTTGGACAGGGGGCGGCAATCAGCCCCAGCATTTT. Residues: CASSIWTGGGNQPQHF.

The chain uses TRBV19 and TRBJ1-5; possible D gene TRBD1, 6 bases. The CDR3 has 16 residues. V shed 7 bases and J shed 1 base, with 17 bases lying between them. CDR1 is LNHDA and CDR2 is SQIVND in the germline V gene (reference sequence). The CDR3 region is CASTADSSWSNQPQHF. In DNA, the CDR3 is TGTGCCAGTACCGCGGACAGTTCATGGAGCAATCAGCCCCAGCATTTT.

CDR3 amino acids: CASSFSLAGLTDTQYF. The CDR3 nucleotides read TGTGCCAGCAGTTTCTCACTAGCGGGCCTCACAGATACGCAGTATTTT. This sequence joins TRBV28 and TRBJ2-3, with 9 bases identical to TRBD2. Germline CDR1 reads MDHEN; CDR2 reads SYDVKM. The J segment lost 2 bases and the V segment lost 3 bases, leaving 6 bases of the junction unmatched. CDR3 length: 16 residues.

The rearrangement links TRBV30 to TRBJ1-5; 7 bases agree with TRBD1. The CDR3 extends over 13 amino acids. Germline trimming cut 5 bases from V and 7 bases from J; bases unmatched to any gene: 8. Germline assignment: CDR1 GTSNPN and CDR2 SVGIG (reference sequence). The CDR3 region is CAWGSRGQQPQHF. CDR3 DNA: TGTGCCTGGGGGTCGAGGGGGCAACAGCCCCAGCATTTT.

The genes are TRBV5-4 and TRBJ2-2; 7 bases align to TRBD2. The CDR3 consists of 15 residues. Germline V gene sequence: CDR1 SGHNT, CDR2 YYREEE (reference sequence). Losses at the gene ends were 1 base for V and 5 bases for J; bases not matched to a gene: 5. CDR3 sequence (DNA): TGTGCCAGCAGCTTGCCAGGGAGGGGTACCGGGGAGCTGTTTTTT. Translating gives CASSLPGRGTGELFF.

The chain links TRBV27 to TRBJ1-5; perhaps TRBD1 as D (6 bases). Germline values: CDR1 MNHEY, CDR2 SMNVEV (reference sequence). The length of the CDR3 is 14 residues. Trimming stripped 8 bases from V and 5 bases from J, with 16 bases between. The CDR3 DNA reads TGTGCCAGCGGCTCCAGGGGTGATTATCAGCCCCAGCATTTT. It translates to CASGSRGDYQPQHF.

This sequence joins TRBV7-9 and TRBJ1-6; D uncertain. Between the trimmed V and J ends, which lost 3 bases and 10 bases, there was a span of 16 bases. CDR1 SEHNR and CDR2 FQNEAQ come from the germline V gene (reference sequence). This CDR3 comprises 15 residues. The CDR3 loop reads CASSLELGRRSPLHF. CDR3 in DNA: TGTGCCAGCAGCTTGGAGCTAGGGAGAAGGTCACCCCTCCACTTT.

V gene TRBV6-6 combines with J gene TRBJ2-1, with 12 nucleotides matching TRBD2. Per the germline V gene, CDR1 is MNHNY and CDR2 is SVGAGI (reference sequence). The CDR3 consists of 16 residues. With 4 bases clipped from V and 0 bases from J, the junction kept 1 base outside the gene matches. The CDR3 region is CASSSTSGSSYNEQFF. CDR3 sequence (DNA): TGTGCCAGCAGTTCGACTAGCGGGAGCTCCTACAATGAGCAGTTCTTC.

This clone was detected only once. V is TRBV5-1 and J is TRBJ2-3; 8 bases match TRBD1. This CDR3 has 16 amino acids. The J segment lost 1 base and the V segment lost 4 bases, leaving 8 bases of the junction unmatched. The germline gives CDR1 SGHRS, CDR2 YFSETQ. CDR3 nucleotides: TGCGCCAGCAGCCCGGGGGTACAGGGGGGCACAGATACGCAGTATTTT. It translates to CASSPGVQGGTDTQYF. The full variable domain, its missing parts supplied by reference TRBV5-1 and TRBJ2-3, is KAGVTQTPRYLIKTRGQQVTLSCSPISGHRSVSWYQQTPGQGLQFLFEYFSETQRNKGNFPGRFSGRQFSNSRSEMNVSTLELGDSALYLCASSPGVQGGTDTQYFGPGTRLTVL.

The CDR3 nucleotides read TGCGCCAACAACATCGACAGGGCACGCGGTAATGAAAAACTGTTTTTT. This encodes CANNIDRARGNEKLFF. The V gene is TRBV5-1, the J gene TRBJ1-4; TRBD1 matches at 7 bases. The CDR3 length is 16 residues. Germline CDR1 and CDR2: SGHRS and YFSETQ. V was clipped by 9 bases and J by 4 bases; unmatched bases: 15.